Following are 12 T cell receptor beta chains from one sample sequenced in a study of T cells in tuberculosis. Profiling relied on immunoSEQ multiplex PCR, and the TCRdb table lists in-frame clones only, not all of them. The sample has about 36,000 clones, over 90% seen once. Specimen: PBMCs. These receptors were collected from a donor aged 5 to 30 with latent tuberculosis or without tuberculosis infection.

The rearrangement joins TRBV19 to TRBJ1-1, with 8 bases identical to TRBD1. The CDR3 runs to 14 residues. Germline CDR1 is LNHDA and CDR2 is SQIVND (reference sequence). Trimming took 3 bases from V and 1 from J; bases not matched to a gene: 1. Written as DNA, the CDR3 is TGTGCCAGTAGTATCCAGGGGGCGAACACTGAAGCTTTCTTT. As protein: CASSIQGANTEAFF.

This clone was recorded only once. V usage is TRBV11-2 and J usage is TRBJ2-3; the D is unclear. Germline values: CDR1 SGHAT, CDR2 FQNNGV. The CDR3 covers 15 residues. V was cut by 2 bases and J by 0 bases, with 9 bases left in between. The CDR3 region is CASSLIAASTDTQYF. The CDR3 region has the DNA TGTGCCAGCAGCTTAATCGCGGCTAGCACAGATACGCAGTATTTT.

The chain combines TRBV5-1 with TRBJ1-1; possibly TRBD1 for D (5 bases). Germline CDR1 is SGHRS and CDR2 is YFSETQ. Trimming stripped 2 bases from V and 1 base from J, with 9 bases between. The CDR3 is 14 residues long. The CDR3 DNA follows: TGCGCCAGCAGCTTTGTAACAGGGAACACTGAAGCTTTCTTT. Residues: CASSFVTGNTEAFF.

V is TRBV10-2 and J is TRBJ1-1; D is possibly TRBD1 (5 bases). Germline loops: CDR1 WSHSY, CDR2 SAAADI. The CDR3 extends over 17 amino acids. V lost 0 bases and J lost 3, with 17 bases in between. The CDR3 sequence: CASSESVRVGGDTEAFF. The CDR3 DNA reads as TGCGCCAGCAGTGAGTCAGTTCGGGTGGGGGGGGACACTGAAGCTTTCTTT.

This clone came up once. This chain links TRBV5-4 with TRBJ2-5; TRBD2 matches 7 bases. V lost 4 bases, J lost 4 bases, and 4 bases stayed unmatched. This CDR3 region has 13 residues. Germline loops: CDR1 SGHNT, CDR2 YYREEE (reference sequence). This CDR3 reads CASSKLAAETQYF. CDR3 DNA: TGTGCCAGCAGCAAGCTAGCGGCAGAGACCCAGTACTTC.

The rearrangement joins TRBV2 to TRBJ1-1; TRBD1 is a possible D gene (6 bases). The V end was cut by 6 bases, the J end by 4 bases, with 18 bases between. Per germline, CDR1 SNHLY and CDR2 FYNNEI. The CDR3 totals 15 residues. The CDR3 DNA is TGTGCCAGCAGAGTGACCGCAACAGGGTCCACTGAAGCTTTCTTT. Translating gives CASRVTATGSTEAFF.

The chain carries TRBV7-9 and TRBJ2-1, with unresolved D. Germline CDR1 and CDR2: SEHNR and FQNEAQ (reference sequence). Trimming stripped 0 bases from V and 5 bases from J, with 11 bases between. CDR3 length: 15 amino acids. As DNA, the CDR3 is TGTGCCAGCAGCTTAGCGCTTCAGACACACAATGAGCAGTTCTTC. This encodes CASSLALQTHNEQFF.

The chain is built from TRBV28 and TRBJ1-5, with no clear D. Trimming shortened V by 4 bases and J by 4 bases, and 5 bases separated the two germline ends. This CDR3 spans 12 amino acids. Looked up from germline, CDR1 is MDHEN and CDR2 is SYDVKM. The CDR3 region has the DNA TGTGCCAGCAGTTACAGTAATCAGCCCCAGCATTTT. The encoded protein is CASSYSNQPQHF. Using reference TRBV28 and TRBJ1-5 for the parts outside the CDR3, the full variable domain is DVKVTQSSRYLVKRTGEKVFLECVQDMDHENMFWYRQDPGLGLRLIYFSYDVKMKEKGDIPEGYSVSREKKERFSLILESASTNQTSMYLCASSYSNQPQHFGDGTRLSIL.

The chain carries TRBV5-1 and TRBJ2-3; 9 nucleotides line up with TRBD2. CDR1 and CDR2 (germline): SGHRS, YFSETQ. With V trimmed by 5 bases and J by 5 bases, 6 bases remained unmatched. The CDR3 consists of 14 residues. For the CDR3, the DNA is TGCGCCAGCAGAAGGACTAGCGTGGAAGATACGCAGTATTTT. Its translation is CASRRTSVEDTQYF. Complete variable domain (other parts from reference TRBV5-1 and TRBJ2-3): KAGVTQTPRYLIKTRGQQVTLSCSPISGHRSVSWYQQTPGQGLQFLFEYFSETQRNKGNFPGRFSGRQFSNSRSEMNVSTLELGDSALYLCASRRTSVEDTQYFGPGTRLTVL.

The rearrangement joins TRBV19 to TRBJ1-1, with D possibly matching TRBD1 (5 bases). V lost 3 bases and J lost 4, with 12 bases in between. The CDR3 covers 14 residues. Germline V CDR1 and CDR2: LNHDA, SQIVND (reference sequence). CDR3 loop: CASSMGWGGTEAFF. DNA for the CDR3: TGTGCCAGTAGTATGGGCTGGGGGGGCACTGAAGCTTTCTTT.

This chain joins TRBV19 and TRBJ2-7, with D unclear. Trimming shortened V by 5 bases and J by 3 bases, and 5 bases separated the two germline ends. Germline V CDR1 and CDR2: LNHDA, SQIVND (reference sequence). The CDR3 loop spans 11 amino acids. CDR3 amino acids: CASSFNYEQYF. CDR3 in DNA: TGTGCCAGTAGTTTCAACTACGAGCAGTACTTC.

V usage is TRBV12-5 and J usage is TRBJ2-3; D possibly corresponds to TRBD2 (5 bases). The germline V gene encodes CDR1 LGHNT and CDR2 FRNRAP. CDR3 length: 19 amino acids. Trimming removed 2 bases at V and 4 bases at J, with 25 bases between. DNA of the CDR3: TGTGCTAGTGGTTTGCCGCTCTACCCCGGGATCGATAGGCCAGATACGCAGTATTTT. It is translated as CASGLPLYPGIDRPDTQYF.